These 27 T cell receptor beta chains originate from one sample sequenced in a study of blood T cell repertoires in COVID-19. This table comes from immunoSEQ multiplex PCR, and its TCRdb copy is limited to in-frame clones, with some not included. This table has about 120,000 clones, about four fifths appearing once. The material sequenced was peripheral blood. The receptors come from a man aged 35 to 55 with active or convalescent COVID-19.

The V gene is TRBV7-6, the J gene TRBJ1-3; TRBD1 might be the D (5 bases). V was pared by 5 bases and J by 4 bases, with 18 bases between. The CDR3 runs to 16 residues. Looked up from germline, CDR1 is SGHVS and CDR2 is FNYEAQ. The CDR3 protein is CASSADGGASGNTIYF. The CDR3 coding sequence is TGTGCCAGCAGCGCAGACGGTGGGGCTTCCGGAAACACCATATATTTT.

V usage is TRBV19 and J usage is TRBJ1-2; D remains ambiguous. The CDR3 totals 12 residues. The germline V gene has CDR1 LNHDA and CDR2 SQIVND (reference sequence). V was trimmed by 7 bases and J by 9 bases, leaving 15 bases between them. The CDR3 region is CASNPEGKSYTF. The DNA for the CDR3 is TGTGCCAGTAACCCGGAGGGAAAAAGCTACACCTTC.

This rearrangement joins TRBV2 to TRBJ1-2; unclear D gene. CDR1 is SNHLY, CDR2 FYNNEI, per germline. CDR3 length equals 15 residues. With 1 base removed from V and 3 bases from J, the gap between germline ends came to 12 bases. The CDR3 reads CASSEGSADYYGYTF. The DNA of the CDR3 is TGTGCCAGCAGTGAAGGTTCGGCAGACTACTATGGCTACACCTTC.

The table lists this clone with a few counts. This sequence joins TRBV19 and TRBJ1-5, with D perhaps TRBD1 (5 bases). This CDR3 spans 15 amino acids. V gave up 7 bases and J gave up 3 bases, with 16 bases separating them. CDR1 and CDR2 (germline): LNHDA, SQIVND (reference sequence). CDR3 loop: CASTAGGGFNQPQHF. DNA of the CDR3: TGTGCCAGTACCGCCGGGGGGGGGTTCAATCAGCCCCAGCATTTT.

The chain has TRBV2 and TRBJ1-2; 9 bases map to TRBD1. The CDR3 length is 14 residues. J gave up 4 bases and V 7 bases, and 7 bases lay outside the gene matches. Per the germline V gene, CDR1 is SNHLY and CDR2 is FYNNEI. The chain's CDR3 is CASNDRGRFYGYTF. In nucleotides, the CDR3 is TGTGCCAGCAACGACAGGGGGAGGTTCTATGGCTACACCTTC.

With regard to this clone: It may be a read error: a sequence one base away is much more abundant. The sample holds other DNA sequences that translate to the same CDR3. The chain joins TRBV24-1 to TRBJ1-5; D is ambiguous. Germline loops: CDR1 KGHDR, CDR2 SFDVKD. The CDR3 is made up of 13 amino acids. Trimming cost V 9 bases and J 7 bases, with 15 bases left between them. CDR3 residues: CATDRPPRQPQHF. The CDR3 bases are TGTGCCACCGATCGCCCCCCGCGCCAGCCCCAGCATTTT.

This clone came up a few times. The V and J genes are TRBV30 and TRBJ1-1; D uncertain. The V gene lost 0 bases and the J gene lost 6 bases, with 17 bases spanning the gap. The germline gives CDR1 GTSNPN, CDR2 SVGIG (reference sequence). This CDR3 contains 15 residues. For the CDR3, the DNA is TGTGCCTGGAGTGTCGACGGCGGATGGTCGCCTGAAGCTTTCTTT. Amino acid sequence: CAWSVDGGWSPEAFF.

This chain uses TRBV7-6 with TRBJ2-7, with 8 bases identical to TRBD2. Germline V gene lookup returns CDR1 SGHVS and CDR2 FNYEAQ. The V segment lost 1 base and the J segment 0 bases; nucleotides outside the gene matches: 8. There are 17 residues in the CDR3. DNA of the CDR3: TGTGCCAGCAGCTTAGATCTGCCCGGGAGGGTCTCCTACGAGCAGTACTTC. Translating gives CASSLDLPGRVSYEQYF.

Only a few counts were recorded for this clone. V is TRBV29-1 and J is TRBJ2-3; 11 bases agree with TRBD2. Germline CDR1 and CDR2: SQVTM and ANQGSEA. V was pared by 3 bases and J by 0 bases, with 8 bases of the junction left unmatched. The CDR3 covers 17 residues. In nucleotides, the CDR3 is TGCAGCGTTGAGAAGACTAGCGGGATAACTAGCACAGATACGCAGTATTTT. It codes for CSVEKTSGITSTDTQYF.

The chain links TRBV7-2 to TRBJ2-3, with D possibly being TRBD2 (6 bases). Germline assignment: CDR1 SGHTA and CDR2 FQGNSA. The CDR3 has 16 amino acids. V dropped 5 bases and J dropped 1 base, with 16 bases sitting between them. CDR3 sequence: CASSDHWGDRTDTQYF. The CDR3, as DNA: TGTGCCAGCAGCGACCATTGGGGGGACCGCACAGATACGCAGTATTTT. Full variable domain (rest looked up from reference TRBV7-2 and TRBJ2-3): GAGVSQSPSNKVTEKGKDVELRCDPISGHTALYWYRQSLGQGLEFLIYFQGNSAPDKSGLPSDRFSAERTGGSVSTLTIQRTQQEDSAVYLCASSDHWGDRTDTQYFGPGTRLTVL.

This chain links TRBV10-3 with TRBJ2-3; 10 nucleotides align to TRBD2. Germline trimming cut 11 bases from V and 2 bases from J; bases unmatched to any gene: 4. Germline-derived CDR1 and CDR2 are ENHRY and SYGVKD. CDR3 length: 13 amino acids. Here the CDR3 reads CAVLAGYTDTQYF. CDR3 DNA: TGTGCCGTACTAGCGGGGTACACAGATACGCAGTATTTT.

The rearrangement uses TRBV29-1 and TRBJ1-1, with D unclear. Trimming cost V 3 bases and J 2 bases, with 7 bases left between them. The germline gives CDR1 SQVTM, CDR2 ANQGSEA. CDR3 length equals 12 residues. The CDR3 sequence: CSVERLNTEAFF. CDR3 nucleotides: TGCAGCGTTGAGAGGTTAAACACTGAAGCTTTCTTT.

This chain connects TRBV5-1 to TRBJ2-1, with 8 bases identical to TRBD2. The CDR3 runs to 15 residues. Germline CDR1 and CDR2: SGHRS and YFSETQ. The V and J ends lost 1 base and 5 bases, in that order; junction bases with no gene match: 5. CDR3 sequence: CASSLSGSFNNEQFF. The DNA of the CDR3 is TGCGCCAGCAGCTTGAGCGGGAGTTTCAACAATGAGCAGTTCTTC.

This clone showed up just a few times. The chain has TRBV10-3 and TRBJ2-1, with D uncertain. Germline loops: CDR1 ENHRY, CDR2 SYGVKD. V was trimmed by 0 bases and J by 8 bases, leaving 5 bases between them. This CDR3 spans 12 amino acids. CDR3 nucleotides: TGTGCCATCAGTGAGTCAGCCTATGAGCAGTTCTTC. Its translation: CAISESAYEQFF.

A few counts support this clone. V gene TRBV6-5 combines with J gene TRBJ1-4; 7 bases are shared with TRBD1. This CDR3 region has 14 residues. CDR1 is MNHEY, CDR2 SVGAGI, per germline. Unmatched junction bases numbered 10, after V lost 7 bases and J lost 8 bases. CDR3 nucleotide sequence: TGTGCCAGCATCCTGACAGGGTCGGGAGAAAAACTGTTTTTT. Protein sequence: CASILTGSGEKLFF.

The chain links TRBV15 to TRBJ1-1; D uncertain. Germline CDR1 LNHNV, CDR2 YYDKDF (reference sequence). Trimming shortened V by 0 bases and J by 7 bases, and 12 bases separated the two germline ends. CDR3 length: 14 residues. The CDR3: CATSRDSVSVEAFF. The CDR3, as DNA: TGTGCCACCAGCAGAGATTCCGTCAGTGTTGAAGCTTTCTTT.

The chain is built from TRBV19 and TRBJ1-6, with D unresolved. Germline loops: CDR1 LNHDA, CDR2 SQIVND (reference sequence). Between the trimmed V and J ends, which lost 4 bases and 0 bases, there was a span of 13 bases. CDR3 length: 17 amino acids. CDR3 residues: CASSTPRKVSYNSPLHF. CDR3 nucleotide sequence: TGTGCCAGTAGTACCCCCAGGAAGGTCTCCTATAATTCACCCCTCCACTTT.

This rearrangement joins TRBV7-3 to TRBJ2-5, with D uncertain. The germline V gene has CDR1 SGHTA and CDR2 FQGTGA. V was clipped by 5 bases and J by 5 bases, with 9 bases between them. The CDR3 sequence is 12 residues long. The CDR3 loop is CASSPKNETQYF. In DNA, the CDR3 is TGTGCCAGCAGCCCTAAGAATGAGACCCAGTACTTC.

The V call is TRBV5-1, the J call TRBJ1-2; TRBD1 matches 7 bases. The germline V gene has CDR1 SGHRS and CDR2 YFSETQ. This CDR3 region has 16 residues. J was trimmed by 2 bases and V by 4 bases; bases with no gene match: 11. The CDR3 DNA sequence: TGCGCCAGCAGCGATAGGGGGCCCCCATCGAACTATGGCTACACCTTC. Its protein product is CASSDRGPPSNYGYTF.

V usage is TRBV20-1 and J usage is TRBJ1-2, with TRBD1 matching over 9 bases. J lost 4 bases, V lost 3 bases, and 6 bases had no gene match. The CDR3 spans 14 residues. CDR1 DFQATT and CDR2 SNEGSKA come from the germline V gene (reference sequence). CDR3 protein: CSASTGQGGYGYTF. The CDR3 nucleotides are TGCAGTGCTAGTACGGGACAGGGTGGCTATGGCTACACCTTC.

The chain recombines TRBV6-5 with TRBJ2-3, with 11 bases fitting TRBD2. The J segment lost 2 bases and the V segment lost 6 bases, leaving 4 bases of the junction unmatched. Germline CDR1 MNHEY, CDR2 SVGAGI. There are 15 residues in the CDR3. CDR3 amino acids: CASRLSGGATDTQYF. Written as DNA, the CDR3 is TGTGCCAGCAGACTTAGCGGGGGGGCCACAGATACGCAGTATTTT.

Remarks on this clone: The junction and the germline gene differ at one end; a read error may be behind it. This chain connects TRBV6-1 to TRBJ2-7; D perhaps matches TRBD2 (6 bases). Germline V lookup: CDR1 MNHNS, CDR2 SASEGT. The CDR3 length is 15 residues. The CDR3 sequence is CASSELGGGSYGQYF. CDR3 in DNA: TGTGCCAGCAGTGAATTGGGGGGAGGATCCTACGGGCAGTACTTC.

V is TRBV5-1 and J is TRBJ2-2; TRBD1 aligns across 9 bases. The CDR3 runs 16 residues. V lost 4 bases and J lost 4; bases outside the gene matches: 8. From germline, CDR1 is SGHRS and CDR2 YFSETQ. CDR3 loop: CASSITGTGTTGELFF. CDR3 nucleotides: TGCGCCAGCAGCATCACCGGGACAGGGACCACCGGGGAGCTGTTTTTT. Drawing the rest from reference TRBV5-1 and TRBJ2-2, the complete variable domain is KAGVTQTPRYLIKTRGQQVTLSCSPISGHRSVSWYQQTPGQGLQFLFEYFSETQRNKGNFPGRFSGRQFSNSRSEMNVSTLELGDSALYLCASSITGTGTTGELFFGEGSRLTVL.

The rearrangement uses TRBV4-2 and TRBJ1-2; D might be TRBD1 (5 bases). There are 16 residues in the CDR3. V lost 7 bases and J 8 bases, leaving 26 bases between the germline ends. Germline loops: CDR1 LGHNA, CDR2 YNFKEQ. The CDR3 loop is CASKNEGSGEVYGYTF. The DNA for the CDR3 is TGTGCCAGCAAGAACGAGGGGAGCGGGGAAGTATACGGCTACACCTTC.

This clone appeared a few times. The V call is TRBV30, the J call TRBJ1-4; 9 nucleotides match TRBD1. The CDR3 covers 14 residues. Germline assignment: CDR1 GTSNPN and CDR2 SVGIG (reference sequence). J lost 5 bases, V lost 4 bases, and 5 bases had no gene match. In DNA, the CDR3 is TGTGCCTGGACCTCGACAGGGGGGAATGAAAAACTGTTTTTT. It yields the protein CAWTSTGGNEKLFF.

The V gene is TRBV4-1, the J gene TRBJ1-5; a possible D gene is TRBD1 (5 bases). The CDR3 runs to 16 residues. The germline V and J ends were trimmed by 0 bases and 0 bases, with 9 bases remaining between them. Germline CDR1 is MGHRA and CDR2 is YSYEKL. The CDR3 protein is CASSQEQAISNQPQHF. The CDR3 DNA sequence: TGCGCCAGCAGCCAAGAACAGGCGATTAGCAATCAGCCCCAGCATTTT.

This clone was seen a single time. The chain carries TRBV27 and TRBJ1-6; tentative D call: TRBD1 (5 bases). Germline-derived CDR1 and CDR2 are MNHEY and SMNVEV (reference sequence). The CDR3 contains 13 residues. V was trimmed by 3 bases and J by 7 bases, leaving 7 bases between them. The CDR3 DNA is TGTGCCAGCAGTTTCGGGGGAAATTCACCCCTCCACTTT. This codes for CASSFGGNSPLHF.